This T cell receptor (beta chain) emerged from a study of Ad26.COV2.S vaccination and SARS-CoV-2 variants. Study context: Dosing was one shot or two shots 56 days apart.

Study findings and constraints: Those who received the vaccine showed greater spike-specific TCR breadth than those given placebo. Across vaccine and placebo recipients, the breadth of non-spike TCRs was similar.

Produced via immunoSEQ multiplex PCR; TCRdb's table is partial and in-frame only. Among about 680,000 clones, about 90% were seen once, and the ten largest hold over 1.3%. A word on this clone: The antigen is unknown.

CDR3 size: 13 residues. The germline V and J ends were trimmed by 3 bases and 9 bases, with 12 bases remaining between them. Treatment specified: 15 to 20 received Ad26.COV2.S at low or high dose, single or two shots; five or six received placebo; per-sample allocation not given. The samples date from day 63 after the first vaccine or placebo injection. Sequencing was performed on peripheral blood, taken in a trial of Ad26.COV2.S vaccine versus placebo. This TCR derives from a person between 18 and 65 years old who received the Ad26.COV2.S COVID-19 vaccine or a placebo. V gene TRBV12-3 or TRBV12-4 combines with J gene TRBJ2-1; D is unclear. Written as DNA, the CDR3 is TGTGCCAGCAGTTTTCGGGCCCTCTCTGAGCAGTTCTTC. This translates into CASSFRALSEQFF.